Following are 30 T cell receptor beta chains from one sample sequenced in a study of shared clonotypes between healthy human individuals. Clones were read by immunoSEQ multiplex PCR, and TCRdb kept only the in-frame ones, dropping some. The sample records 800,000 to 1,200,000 clones, about four fifths being singletons. The sample taken for sequencing was memory CD4+ T cells from PBMCs. Subset indicated: CD45RA-negative fraction. The source is a man aged 18 to 29 in good health. Some clones in this sample may be carry-over from other donors' samples.

The CDR3 DNA reads TGCGCCAGCAGCCTGACTAGCGGGAGGGCCAGCTCCTACGAGCAGTACTTC. It encodes CASSLTSGRASSYEQYF. The chain recombines TRBV5-1 with TRBJ2-7, with 14 nucleotides matching TRBD2. J was trimmed by 0 bases and V by 4 bases; bases with no gene match: 6. The CDR3 loop spans 17 amino acids. The germline gives CDR1 SGHRS, CDR2 YFSETQ.

The rearrangement uses TRBV29-1 and TRBJ1-2; a possible D gene is TRBD1 (6 bases). The ends were cut back, 8 bases at V and 8 bases at J, with 21 bases in the middle. This CDR3 has 13 amino acids. Germline V gene sequence: CDR1 SQVTM, CDR2 ANQGSEA. CDR3 in amino acids: CSTVQGEARGYTF. Here the CDR3 DNA reads TGCAGCACAGTACAGGGAGAGGCTCGGGGCTACACCTTC.

The sample holds a few counts of this clone. The rearrangement links TRBV5-1 to TRBJ2-5; a possible D gene is TRBD1 (6 bases). The CDR3 is 13 amino acids. V was clipped by 7 bases and J by 5 bases, with 15 bases between them. The V gene's germline CDR1 is SGHRS and CDR2 YFSETQ. CDR3 loop: CASAPRGEETQYF. CDR3 DNA: TGCGCCAGCGCACCCAGGGGAGAGGAGACCCAGTACTTC.

This clone was counted once. V usage is TRBV5-4 and J usage is TRBJ1-5; possibly TRBD1 for D (6 bases). Germline values: CDR1 SGHNT, CDR2 YYREEE (reference sequence). V lost 2 bases to trimming and J lost 4 bases, with 10 bases between them. The CDR3 totals 14 residues. CDR3 protein: CASSLAGDNQPQHF. CDR3 DNA sequence: TGTGCCAGCAGCTTAGCAGGGGATAATCAGCCCCAGCATTTT.

This clone was recorded once. The chain joins TRBV25-1 to TRBJ1-4; 8 positions agree with TRBD1. Germline CDR1 is MGHDK and CDR2 is SYGVNS. The J segment lost 8 bases and the V segment lost 4 bases, leaving 6 bases of the junction unmatched. There are 14 residues in the CDR3. CDR3 protein: CASSVPGGREKLFF. In DNA, the CDR3 is TGTGCCAGCAGTGTTCCAGGGGGCCGGGAAAAACTGTTTTTT.

The V gene is TRBV29-1, the J gene TRBJ2-3; the D is unclear. Germline loops: CDR1 SQVTM, CDR2 ANQGSEA. The CDR3 has 15 amino acids. The V end was cut by 4 bases, the J end by 0 bases, with 14 bases between. CDR3 protein: CSVVLPVTSTDTQYF. The CDR3 nucleotides are TGCAGCGTTGTCTTGCCGGTAACTAGCACAGATACGCAGTATTTT.

This clone is a singleton in its sample. This chain joins TRBV30 and TRBJ2-7; TRBD2 matches at 11 bases. The CDR3 loop spans 15 amino acids. J gave up 2 bases and V 1 base, and 4 bases lay outside the gene matches. Per germline, CDR1 GTSNPN and CDR2 SVGIG (reference sequence). CDR3 sequence: CAWSAKLAGAYEQYF. The CDR3 coding sequence is TGTGCCTGGAGTGCAAAACTAGCGGGAGCCTACGAGCAGTACTTC.

The chain joins TRBV5-3 to TRBJ2-2; 8 bases align to TRBD2. Being an ORF, TRBV5-3 has a function that is uncertain. This CDR3 has 15 residues. The junction had 6 bases not matched to a gene; V was cut back by 0 bases and J by 8 bases. CDR3 residues: CARSLGREGTGELFF. The CDR3 DNA is TGTGCCAGAAGCTTGGGTCGGGAGGGGACAGGGGAGCTGTTTTTT.

In the case of this clone: This same CDR3 is encoded by further DNA sequences in the sample. This sequence joins TRBV18 and TRBJ2-3; TRBD2 might be the D (6 bases). CDR3 length equals 15 residues. CDR1 is KGHSH, CDR2 LQKENI, per germline. V lost 1 base and J 0 bases, leaving 8 bases between the germline ends. As DNA, the CDR3 is TGTGCCAGCTCACCACTAGCGGCGAGCACAGATACGCAGTATTTT. It encodes CASSPLAASTDTQYF.

The chain links TRBV9 to TRBJ1-4, with D unresolved. V dropped 4 bases and J dropped 7 bases, with 11 bases sitting between them. The CDR3 loop spans 13 amino acids. The germline V gene encodes CDR1 SGDLS and CDR2 YYNGEE. CDR3 protein: CASSTAGSEKLFF. In DNA form, the CDR3 reads TGTGCCAGCAGCACGGCGGGTTCTGAAAAACTGTTTTTT.

The sample holds a few counts of this clone. The chain couples TRBV14 to TRBJ1-1; D unclear. V lost 1 base and J lost 8, with 2 bases in between. Germline V CDR1 and CDR2: SGHDN, FVKESK. CDR3 length: 10 amino acids. CDR3 residues: CASSQVEAFF. As DNA, the CDR3 is TGTGCCAGCAGCCAAGTAGAAGCTTTCTTT.

This chain uses TRBV4-1 with TRBJ1-1; 9 bases are shared with TRBD1. The ends lost 3 bases at V and 5 bases at J; junction bases unmatched: 13. The CDR3 sequence is 17 residues long. Germline CDR1 reads MGHRA; CDR2 reads YSYEKL. The CDR3 DNA reads as TGCGCCAGCAGCCACCCAGGGCTGGGACAGGGCTCAACTGAAGCTTTCTTT. Amino acids: CASSHPGLGQGSTEAFF.

The chain has TRBV2 and TRBJ2-1; 10 nucleotides match TRBD2. CDR3 length: 14 residues. Germline CDR1 and CDR2: SNHLY and FYNNEI. V gave up 11 bases and J gave up 5 bases; unmatched junction bases: 9. DNA of the CDR3: TGTGCCGACGGGGGACTAGCGCCCGACAATGAGCAGTTCTTC. It encodes CADGGLAPDNEQFF.

V and J are TRBV7-3 and TRBJ1-3; D ambiguous. CDR1 is SGHTA, CDR2 FQGTGA, per germline. Trimming cost V 2 bases and J 5 bases, with 7 bases left between them. This CDR3 comprises 13 residues. CDR3: CASSLGQRNTIYF. CDR3 DNA: TGTGCCAGCAGCTTAGGTCAGCGAAACACCATATATTTT.

This clone was picked up one time. V gene TRBV6-1 combines with J gene TRBJ1-2; 7 bases are shared with TRBD1. This CDR3 region has 11 residues. Losses at the gene ends were 8 bases for V and 5 bases for J; bases not matched to a gene: 2. Per germline, CDR1 MNHNS and CDR2 SASEGT. The CDR3 sequence: CASGGQYGYTF. The CDR3, as DNA: TGTGCCAGCGGGGGACAGTATGGCTACACCTTC.

This clone was seen once. This sequence joins TRBV9 and TRBJ2-7; the D is unclear. From germline, CDR1 is SGDLS and CDR2 YYNGEE. Trimming stripped 7 bases from V and 1 base from J, with 15 bases between. The CDR3 runs to 14 residues. CDR3 sequence: CASSLYAGSYEQYF. CDR3 nucleotides: TGTGCCAGCTCTCTTTATGCTGGATCCTACGAGCAGTACTTC.

The gene calls are TRBV4-3 and TRBJ2-1; a weak D match, TRBD2 (6 bases). The CDR3 contains 17 residues. CDR1 and CDR2 from the germline V gene are LGHNA and YSLEER. V gave up 3 bases and J gave up 0 bases, with 15 bases separating them. This CDR3 is CASSHYRSGLSYNEQFF. The CDR3 region has the DNA TGCGCCAGCAGCCACTATCGCAGCGGGCTCTCCTACAATGAGCAGTTCTTC.

The sample holds one count of this clone. This CDR3 is CASSESGTTSNEQFF. The CDR3 region has the DNA TGTGCCAGCAGTGAATCCGGGACCACCTCCAATGAGCAGTTCTTC. This chain connects TRBV25-1 to TRBJ2-1; tentatively, D is TRBD1 or TRBD2 (5 bases each). CDR1 and CDR2 (germline): MGHDK, SYGVNS. The CDR3 is made up of 15 amino acids. V gave up 1 base and J gave up 6 bases, with 13 bases separating them.

This clone was seen more than once but under ten times. The chain is built from TRBV7-9 and TRBJ1-1; D is perhaps TRBD1 (6 bases). Trimming took off 5 bases at V and 1 base at J, with 11 bases between the two ends. CDR1 and CDR2 from the germline V gene are SEHNR and FQNEAQ (reference sequence). The CDR3 loop spans 14 amino acids. In DNA form, the CDR3 reads TGTGCCAGCAGCCTCCAGGGGAGGAACACTGAAGCTTTCTTT. This translates into CASSLQGRNTEAFF.

The genes are TRBV28 and TRBJ2-7; a weak D match, TRBD2 (5 bases). This CDR3 comprises 12 residues. Germline V CDR1 and CDR2: MDHEN, SYDVKM. Trimming stripped 7 bases from V and 2 bases from J, with 9 bases between. CDR3 residues: CASTVGTYEQYF. The CDR3 coding sequence is TGTGCCAGCACGGTCGGGACCTACGAGCAGTACTTC.

This chain's CDR3 is CASSFEAGRYEQYF. CDR3 sequence (DNA): TGTGCCAGCAGCTTTGAGGCAGGGAGATACGAGCAGTACTTC. The V gene is TRBV7-8, the J gene TRBJ2-7; possibly TRBD1 or TRBD2 for D (5 bases each). The length of the CDR3 is 14 residues. CDR1 and CDR2 (germline): SGHVS, FQNEAQ. V shed 3 bases and J shed 4 bases, with 13 bases lying between them.

This clone is a singleton in its sample. The V and J genes are TRBV7-7 and TRBJ2-1; weak D call: TRBD1 (6 bases). The CDR3 totals 15 residues. CDR1 and CDR2 from the germline V gene are SSHAT and FNYEAQ (reference sequence). V was cut by 5 bases and J by 0 bases, with 11 bases left in between. The CDR3 DNA is TGTGCCAGCAGCCAAGACAGGAGCTCCTACAATGAGCAGTTCTTC. Encoded protein: CASSQDRSSYNEQFF.

The V gene is TRBV7-6, the J gene TRBJ1-3; D perhaps matches TRBD1 (5 bases). The CDR3 runs 17 residues. Trimming took 5 bases from V and 0 from J, leaving 17 bases between them. Germline CDR1 is SGHVS and CDR2 is FNYEAQ. For the CDR3, the DNA is TGTGCCAGCAGCCGCCTGACGACAGTCCTCTCTGGAAACACCATATATTTT. As protein: CASSRLTTVLSGNTIYF.

The gene calls are TRBV10-3 and TRBJ2-7; D is ambiguous. Deletions cut 8 bases from V and 2 bases from J, with 10 bases between. The CDR3 is made up of 12 amino acids. Germline CDR1 reads ENHRY; CDR2 reads SYGVKD. CDR3 DNA sequence: TGTGCCATCGGGCCGGATACCTACGAGCAGTACTTC. Its protein product is CAIGPDTYEQYF.

This clone came up once. V gene TRBV4-2 combines with J gene TRBJ2-3; D not resolved. The CDR3 covers 15 residues. Germline CDR1 reads LGHNA; CDR2 reads YNFKEQ. With 0 bases removed from V and 4 bases from J, the gap between germline ends came to 11 bases. The CDR3 loop is CASSQEGIGADTQYF. The CDR3 bases are TGTGCCAGCAGCCAAGAGGGAATAGGCGCAGATACGCAGTATTTT.

The chain is built from TRBV28 and TRBJ1-1; the match to TRBD1 covers 8 bases. V lost 6 bases and J lost 2; bases outside the gene matches: 14. This CDR3 region has 17 residues. CDR1 MDHEN and CDR2 SYDVKM come from the germline V gene. CDR3 DNA: TGTGCCAGCAGCCTTCTTCCGGGACAGGCCGGAAACACTGAAGCTTTCTTT. It yields the protein CASSLLPGQAGNTEAFF. Using reference TRBV28 and TRBJ1-1 for the parts outside the CDR3, the full variable domain is DVKVTQSSRYLVKRTGEKVFLECVQDMDHENMFWYRQDPGLGLRLIYFSYDVKMKEKGDIPEGYSVSREKKERFSLILESASTNQTSMYLCASSLLPGQAGNTEAFFGQGTRLTVV.

This clone has just one count. Here the CDR3 DNA reads TGTGCCAGCAGTGAATTCAGTTTCCGCGAAAAACTGTTTTTT. Residues: CASSEFSFREKLFF. The chain employs TRBV25-1 and TRBJ1-4; no clear D. This CDR3 contains 14 residues. V shed 1 base and J shed 8 bases, with 11 bases lying between them. Germline CDR1 reads MGHDK; CDR2 reads SYGVNS. The full variable domain, completed using reference TRBV25-1 and TRBJ1-4, is EADIYQTPRYLVIGTGKKITLECSQTMGHDKMYWYQQDPGMELHLIHYSYGVNSTEKGDLSSESTVSRIRTEHFPLTLESARPSHTSQYLCASSEFSFREKLFFGSGTQLSVL.

The J gene is TRBJ1-3, the V gene TRBV25-1; a possible D gene is TRBD1 (6 bases). CDR3 length: 15 amino acids. V gave up 10 bases and J gave up 4 bases, with 20 bases separating them. In germline, CDR1 is MGHDK, CDR2 SYGVNS. This chain's CDR3 is CATSAKQGVGNTIYF. The DNA for the CDR3 is TGTGCCACCTCCGCGAAACAGGGCGTAGGAAACACCATATATTTT.

The J gene is TRBJ2-6, the V gene TRBV29-1, with D tentatively TRBD2 (6 bases). The germline V gene has CDR1 SQVTM and CDR2 ANQGSEA. V shed 4 bases and J shed 2 bases, with 15 bases lying between them. The CDR3 is 16 residues long. The CDR3 coding sequence is TGCAGCGTTGTGGGCAGGGAGGCGGCTGGGGCCAACGTCCTGACTTTC. It translates to CSVVGREAAGANVLTF.

This sequence joins TRBV14 and TRBJ2-5; tentatively, D is TRBD1 (6 bases). The CDR3 is 18 residues long. In germline, CDR1 is SGHDN, CDR2 FVKESK. The V gene lost 0 bases and the J gene lost 5 bases, with 22 bases spanning the gap. The CDR3 DNA reads as TGTGCCAGCAGCCAAGAATTCGGAGCGGAAGGGGGATTGGAGACCCAGTACTTC. Protein: CASSQEFGAEGGLETQYF. The whole variable domain, remainder taken from reference TRBV14 and TRBJ2-5, is EAGVTQFPSHSVIEKGQTVTLRCDPISGHDNLYWYRRVMGKEIKFLLHFVKESKQDESGMPNNRFLAERTGGTYSTLKVQPAELEDSGVYFCASSQEFGAEGGLETQYFGPGTRLLVL.